This T cell receptor (beta chain) was sequenced in a study of post-analysis software for immune sequencing data. Across the study: Relapsing-remitting, secondary progressive and progressive-relapsing forms made up the multiple sclerosis disease courses.

TCR beta cDNA libraries included unique molecular identifiers. Approximately 0.5 million cDNA molecules were recovered from an input of about 0.85 to 11 million T cells. TCRdb reprocessed the PCR reads via MiXCR and lists one record per CDR3 protein. The sample shows over 150,000 distinct CDR3 sequences, roughly 31% of them seen only once. Study observations and caveats: Multiple sclerosis patients had significantly lower normalized Chao1 diversity than controls. In patients, about 5 TRBV segments were more frequent than in controls, with TRBV5-6, TRBV5-1 and TRBV20-1 among them.

This clonotype was seen only a few times. The antigen is not known. The V and J ends lost 3 bases and 0 bases respectively, with 10 bases between them. The CDR3 length is 15 residues. The chain has TRBV12-3 or TRBV12-4 and TRBJ2-3; TRBD1 might be the D (6 bases). The TCR sequence derives from a girl under 18 with multiple sclerosis. The source material was blood. The CDR3 region is CASSFQGRSTDTQYF. In DNA, the CDR3 is TGTGCCAGCAGTTTTCAGGGGAGAAGCACAGATACGCAGTATTTT.